A selection of T cell receptor beta chains follows, all from one sample in a study of cytomegalovirus exposure and HLA in healthy donors. Sequencing was performed with immunoSEQ multiplex PCR; in TCRdb, only in-frame clones are kept and a portion is missing. The sample contains 150,000 to 200,000 clones, roughly 88% of which appear only once. What was sequenced was PBMCs. These receptors were obtained from a woman aged 18 to 35 in good health and CMV-seronegative. Both conserved end residues are trimmed from each CDR3. A row's size may be missing; if present it is once, few, many or a size class.

size | V | CDR3
NA | TRBV18 | ASSERRGSPLH
NA | TRBV6-5 | ASSPRVSGETQY
few | TRBV18 | ASSPTGRETQY
once | TRBV30 | AWSVTTGNTIY
NA | TRBV19 | ASSPDGRGGEFYYGYT
NA | TRBV19 | ASREGQYEEQY
NA | TRBV28 | ASWGLAGAKGGDTQY
once | TRBV7-9 | ASSATGVAGELF
once | TRBV6-1 | ASSEAGAGGGTQY
NA | TRBV7-2 | ASSLVVDLTDTQY
NA | TRBV6-4 | ASSDGRGNTGELF
few | TRBV5-8 | ASSPWTGGFS
few | TRBV5-6 | ASERQVLGTEAF
NA | TRBV7-9 | ASSSGTGYNYGYT
NA | TRBV18 | ASSKPRVIRSFGVNEQY
NA | TRBV11-2 | ASSFRVMDTEAF
NA | TRBV15 | ATSTSRQGAPQPQH
NA | TRBV2 | ASRGQGRETQY
NA | TRBV15 | ATSVKGSPNEKLF
once | TRBV28 | ASSALGGTGGYT
few | TRBV18 | ASSPRGGQETQY
few | TRBV15 | ATSRVPSRAF
NA | TRBV6-4 | ASSEGEMMMDEQF
NA | TRBV6-5 | ASSYSDRGLGEQY
NA | TRBV4-1 | ASSQGLARSSYNEQF
once | TRBV28 | ASTTGSNTEAF
once | TRBV6-5 | ASSELGGDTQY
NA | TRBV6-6 | ASIQPEGLNGYT
NA | TRBV7-8 | ASSWPGETQY
NA | TRBV5-1 | ASSLTGTGGNEQY
NA | TRBV27 | ASRHWTDTQY
NA | TRBV30 | AWGGQMNTEAF
NA | TRBV29-1 | SVRLAGGPDEQF
NA | TRBV19 | ASSIRTIHQPQH
NA | TRBV5-1 | ASSTGTGGGPLGYT
NA | TRBV11-2 | ASSFPGSGREQF
NA | TRBV11-2 | ASSSPQGRGYGYT
NA | TRBV6-6 | ASRRQGRGGNQPQH
NA | TRBV6-5 | ASSSQGANQPQH
NA | TRBV11-3 | ASSLGTGGSFEKLF
NA | TRBV19 | ASSPQPILRDRQNTEAF
NA | TRBV30 | AWQTGLGSPLH
NA | TRBV7-3 | ASSLTTTSGVPNEQF
NA | TRBV25-1 | ASRQGANEKLF
NA | TRBV18 | ASSPRRENGNTIY
few | TRBV30 | AWGERGATYEQY
NA | TRBV19 | ASSWIGAVSYEQY
NA | TRBV10-1 | ASSPSGQGALLGEQY
NA | TRBV2 | ASSEASFYGYNEQF
NA | TRBV18 | ASSPPIRGYGYT
once | TRBV4-2 | ASSLGGAGEQY
NA | TRBV5-4 | ASYQVNQGRSEAF
NA | TRBV7-9 | SSSLFAQRITDTQY
NA | TRBV7-9 | ASSRYAGGTGVGETQY
NA | TRBV5-4 | ASSPTGIQETQY